This is a list of T cell receptor beta chains from one sample in a study of T cell responses to AZD1222 COVID-19 vaccine. The protocol was immunoSEQ multiplex PCR, while the TCRdb copy is restricted to in-frame clones and leaves out a portion. Of tens of thousands of clones in the sample, about 89% were seen once. Sequences were derived from peripheral blood, sampled 28 days after the second AZD1222 dose. These receptors all come from an adult who received the AZD1222 COVID-19 vaccine. CDR3s include the opening cysteine and the closing phenylalanine or tryptophan. A D gene is named only where the DNA matches it firmly. A clone size is listed for some rows: how often the clone was seen (once, few, many), or a class if it is expanded.

j_gene: TRBJ2-1
v_gene: TRBV9
d_gene: NA
abundance: NA
CDR3nt: TGTGCCAGCAGCCCTAGGGGGGGATCCGAGAATGAGCAGTTCTTC
CDR3aa: CASSPRGGSENEQFF

j_gene: TRBJ1-2
v_gene: TRBV3-1/TRBV3-2
d_gene: NA
abundance: NA
CDR3nt: TGTGCCAGCAGCCCGGCGGGGCTCGGGACTAACTATGGCTACACCTTC
CDR3aa: CASSPAGLGTNYGYTF

j_gene: TRBJ2-1
v_gene: TRBV5-1
d_gene: TRBD2
abundance: once
CDR3nt: TGCGCCAGCAGCCCGCGGACTAGCGGGAGTCTCGATGAGCAGTTCTTC
CDR3aa: CASSPRTSGSLDEQFF

j_gene: TRBJ1-2
v_gene: TRBV5-8
d_gene: NA
abundance: NA
CDR3nt: TGTGCCAGCAGCTTGTCGGGGTATGGCTACACCTTC
CDR3aa: CASSLSGYGYTF

j_gene: TRBJ2-2
v_gene: TRBV7-9
d_gene: TRBD2
abundance: NA
CDR3nt: TGTGCCAGCAGCCTGATAGCGGGCACCGGGGAGCTGTTTTTT
CDR3aa: CASSLIAGTGELFF

j_gene: TRBJ1-1
v_gene: TRBV2
d_gene: NA
abundance: once
CDR3nt: TGTGCCAGCAGTTTGACAGCTACCATGAACACTGAAGCTTTCTTT
CDR3aa: CASSLTATMNTEAFF

j_gene: TRBJ2-7
v_gene: TRBV5-1
d_gene: NA
abundance: NA
CDR3nt: TGCGCCAGCAGCCTACCGACGGCCGACGAGCAGTACTTC
CDR3aa: CASSLPTADEQYF

j_gene: TRBJ2-2
v_gene: TRBV7-9
d_gene: TRBD1
abundance: NA
CDR3nt: TGTGCCAGCAGCGACCGGGACAGGGAGTTCGGGGAGCTGTTTTTT
CDR3aa: CASSDRDREFGELFF

j_gene: TRBJ2-2
v_gene: TRBV20-1
d_gene: NA
abundance: NA
CDR3nt: TGCAGTGTTGCGAACACCGGGGAGCTGTTTTTT
CDR3aa: CSVANTGELFF

j_gene: TRBJ2-4
v_gene: TRBV19
d_gene: NA
abundance: NA
CDR3nt: TGTGCCAGTAGTATCCCCTTTCCCAAAAACATTCAGTACTTC
CDR3aa: CASSIPFPKNIQYF

j_gene: TRBJ2-7
v_gene: TRBV10-3
d_gene: NA
abundance: NA
CDR3nt: TGTGCCCCCTCAGGAAGACGGGCCCACGAGCAGTACTTC
CDR3aa: CAPSGRRAHEQYF

j_gene: TRBJ2-3
v_gene: TRBV7-8
d_gene: TRBD2
abundance: NA
CDR3nt: TGTGCCAGCAGCTTATCAGCTAGCGGACCTAGCACAGATACGCAGTATTTT
CDR3aa: CASSLSASGPSTDTQYF

j_gene: TRBJ2-1
v_gene: TRBV27
d_gene: TRBD2
abundance: once
CDR3nt: TGTGCCAGCTCGCTAGGGGAGGGCCCGTACAATGAGCAGTTCTTC
CDR3aa: CASSLGEGPYNEQFF

j_gene: TRBJ1-1
v_gene: TRBV3-1/TRBV3-2
d_gene: TRBD1
abundance: NA
CDR3nt: TGTGCCAGCAGCCAAGGACAGGGATTGGCTTTCTTT
CDR3aa: CASSQGQGLAFF

j_gene: TRBJ2-3
v_gene: TRBV7-9
d_gene: NA
abundance: NA
CDR3nt: TGTGCCAGCAGCTTACACAACACAGATACGCAGTATTTT
CDR3aa: CASSLHNTDTQYF

j_gene: TRBJ1-5
v_gene: TRBV12-5
d_gene: TRBD1
abundance: NA
CDR3nt: TGTGCTAGTGGTTTGTTTCGACAGGGCCGATATCAGCCCCAGCATTTT
CDR3aa: CASGLFRQGRYQPQHF

j_gene: TRBJ2-1
v_gene: TRBV3-1/TRBV3-2
d_gene: TRBD1
abundance: NA
CDR3nt: TGTGCCAGCAGCCAAGGGGGGGACAGGGGAAATGAGCAGTTCTTC
CDR3aa: CASSQGGDRGNEQFF

j_gene: TRBJ1-1
v_gene: TRBV23-1
d_gene: NA
abundance: NA
CDR3nt: TGCGCCAGCAGTCAACCGGGGGTCCCCTCCCAGGGAGGGAACACTGAAGCTTTCTTT
CDR3aa: CASSQPGVPSQGGNTEAFF

j_gene: TRBJ1-2
v_gene: TRBV25-1
d_gene: NA
abundance: NA
CDR3nt: TGTGCCAGCAGTGACCCCAGAGACGCATACTATGGCTACACCTTC
CDR3aa: CASSDPRDAYYGYTF

j_gene: TRBJ2-7
v_gene: TRBV29-1
d_gene: TRBD2
abundance: NA
CDR3nt: TGCAGCGTTGATTCTGGACTAGGGTTGGGAGAGCAGTACTTC
CDR3aa: CSVDSGLGLGEQYF

j_gene: TRBJ2-1
v_gene: TRBV11-3
d_gene: NA
abundance: NA
CDR3nt: TGTGCCAGCAGCTTGGCCCGCCTCGGTGAGCAGTTCTTC
CDR3aa: CASSLARLGEQFF

j_gene: TRBJ1-1
v_gene: TRBV30
d_gene: NA
abundance: NA
CDR3nt: TGTGCCTGGAGTCCCCGGATGAGCACTGAAGCTTTCTTT
CDR3aa: CAWSPRMSTEAFF

j_gene: TRBJ1-4
v_gene: TRBV24-1
d_gene: NA
abundance: NA
CDR3nt: TGTGCCACCAGCCCGGGAGGAACGGGGAATGAAAAACTGTTTTTT
CDR3aa: CATSPGGTGNEKLFF

j_gene: TRBJ1-1
v_gene: TRBV11-3
d_gene: NA
abundance: NA
CDR3nt: TGTGCCAGCACCTCGCTAGGAAGACGGGAAGCTTTCTTT
CDR3aa: CASTSLGRREAFF

j_gene: TRBJ2-7
v_gene: TRBV6-2/TRBV6-3
d_gene: NA
abundance: once
CDR3nt: TGTGCCAGCAGTTACTCGGGCAGGCGCCTCAATGAGCAGTACTTC
CDR3aa: CASSYSGRRLNEQYF

j_gene: TRBJ1-2
v_gene: TRBV7-9
d_gene: NA
abundance: NA
CDR3nt: TGTGCCAGCAGCCCCAGCACAGGCGACCCCAGTGGCTACACCTTC
CDR3aa: CASSPSTGDPSGYTF